Listed here is a single T cell receptor delta chain. Antigen specificity is unknown. Mismatch with germline at one junction end may stem from a read error. This sample stems from a study of human gamma delta and Vdelta1 T cells. TCRdb re-called clones from the PCR reads using CATT. The data show some 13,000 delta-chain clones, with about half seen just once and over 1.2% held by the top ten. Germline V CDR1 and CDR2: TSWWSYY, QGS. This CDR3 region has 20 residues. Overall study results and limits: Polyclonal Delta One T cells reportedly showed broad cytotoxic targeting of acute myeloid leukemia.

Specimen: Vdelta1 gamma-delta T cells from blood grown in culture (DOT cells). The TCR originated in a human donor in good health. This rearrangement joins TRDV1 to TRDJ1, with 7 positions matching TRDD3. CDR3 sequence reads: CALGGNRPTGYGRGTDKLIF. For the CDR3, the DNA is TGTGCTCTGGGGGGGAATCGACCTACTGGATACGGACGGGGGACCGATAAACTCATCTTT.